These 23 T cell receptor beta chains came from one sample sequenced in a study of T cells in Graves' hyperthyroidism and ophthalmopathy. Amplified TCR beta CDR3 regions derived from RNA transcripts. HTBI primers were the set used in a first-round RT-PCR of the TCR CDR3. TCRdb independently ran MiXCR on the multiplex PCR reads; one entry per CDR3 protein. The sample has about 640,000 distinct CDR3 sequences, around 20% seen once; the top ten hold around a third. The sample taken for sequencing was blood. These receptors were collected from a young man with Graves' ophthalmopathy.

This clonotype was observed many times. The V gene is TRBV5-1, the J gene TRBJ2-1; D remains ambiguous. Germline V gene lookup returns CDR1 SGHRS and CDR2 YFSETQ. The CDR3 is 14 residues long. Trimming stripped 0 bases from V and 5 bases from J, with 9 bases between. The CDR3 nucleotides read TGCGCCAGCAGCTTGGGTGTCTCGAACAATGAGCAGTTCTTC. Translated: CASSLGVSNNEQFF.

The CDR3 here is CASSQGPERRTGELFF. Here the CDR3 DNA reads TGTGCCAGCAGCCAAGGCCCCGAAAGGAGGACCGGGGAGCTGTTTTTT. The chain is built from TRBV3-1 and TRBJ2-2; D perhaps matches TRBD2 (5 bases). CDR1 is LGHDT and CDR2 is YNNKEL in the germline V gene (reference sequence). The V gene lost 1 base and the J gene lost 5 bases, with 14 bases spanning the gap. The CDR3 has 16 amino acids.

In this sample, this clonotype turned up many times. The chain has TRBV11-2 and TRBJ2-1, with TRBD2 matching over 10 bases. CDR1 and CDR2 (germline): SGHAT, FQNNGV. Trimming at V came to 5 bases and at J to 4 bases, leaving 8 bases not matched to a gene. The CDR3 totals 16 residues. The CDR3 here is CASSKGLAETYNEQFF. The CDR3, as DNA: TGTGCCAGCAGCAAAGGACTAGCGGAGACATACAATGAGCAGTTCTTC.

This clonotype appeared many times. J is TRBJ2-7 and V is TRBV28; D is possibly TRBD1 (5 bases). This CDR3 is 16 amino acids long. Germline CDR1 reads MDHEN; CDR2 reads SYDVKM. Trimming cost V 3 bases and J 2 bases, with 17 bases left between them. CDR3 nucleotides: TGTGCCAGCAGTTTGAGTTCCGGACACGTCACCTACGAGCAGTACTTC. Translating gives CASSLSSGHVTYEQYF.

This clonotype was detected ten times or more. This chain links TRBV4-1 with TRBJ1-1; D remains unclear. With 4 bases removed from V and 6 bases from J, the gap between germline ends came to 9 bases. The V gene's germline CDR1 is MGHRA and CDR2 YSYEKL. The CDR3 covers 12 residues. CDR3 sequence (DNA): TGCGCCAGCAGCCTAGGGCCCGCTGAAGCTTTCTTT. It is translated as CASSLGPAEAFF.

The chain uses TRBV6-2 or TRBV6-3 and TRBJ2-7; 8 positions agree with TRBD1. The CDR3 runs to 14 residues. Trimming cost V 4 bases and J 4 bases; bases outside gene matches: 6. Germline V gene data show CDR1 as MNHEY and CDR2 as SVGEGT. The CDR3 here is CASSSQQGGYEQYF. CDR3 DNA: TGTGCCAGCAGTTCTCAACAGGGGGGATACGAGCAGTACTTC.

This clonotype has more than one count but fewer than ten. The gene calls are TRBV28 and TRBJ2-1; 9 bases are a match to TRBD2. This CDR3 has 16 residues. CDR1 and CDR2 from the germline V gene are MDHEN and SYDVKM. V lost 5 bases to trimming and J lost 7 bases; unmatched junction nucleotides: 12. The CDR3 is CASSPTGGRAPNEQFF. CDR3 DNA: TGTGCCAGCAGTCCCACTGGCGGGAGGGCCCCAAATGAGCAGTTCTTC.

The chain is built from TRBV19 and TRBJ2-1, with 9 bases identical to TRBD1. CDR3 length: 18 residues. The germline gives CDR1 LNHDA, CDR2 SQIVND (reference sequence). Unmatched junction bases numbered 10, after V lost 4 bases and J lost 0 bases. The DNA of the CDR3 is TGTGCCAGTAGTACCGGGACAGGGAGAGGCAGCTCCTACAATGAGCAGTTCTTC. Its protein is CASSTGTGRGSSYNEQFF.

This clonotype was observed many times. The chain couples TRBV5-1 to TRBJ1-4; D is possibly TRBD1 (5 bases). The ends were cut back, 0 bases at V and 0 bases at J, with 12 bases in the middle. CDR1 and CDR2 from the germline V gene are SGHRS and YFSETQ. The CDR3 consists of 17 residues. CDR3 bases: TGCGCCAGCAGCTTGGGGCGACAGCTTGCAACTAATGAAAAACTGTTTTTT. Translated, it gives CASSLGRQLATNEKLFF.

The J gene is TRBJ2-1, the V gene TRBV6-2 or TRBV6-3; 7 nucleotides agree with TRBD2. Unmatched junction bases numbered 8, after V lost 5 bases and J lost 7 bases. The CDR3 covers 14 residues. CDR1 and CDR2 (germline): MNHEY, SVGEGT. In DNA, the CDR3 is TGTGCCAGCAGTAGGACTAGTGAGATAAATGAGCAGTTCTTC. Encoded protein: CASSRTSEINEQFF.

At least ten counts were recorded for this clonotype. V usage is TRBV7-8 and J usage is TRBJ2-1; D is ambiguous. The germline CDR1 and CDR2 sequences are SGHVS and FQNEAQ. There are 15 residues in the CDR3. Trimming stripped 5 bases from V and 8 bases from J, with 19 bases between. The CDR3 here is CASSPLVAPSHEQFF. CDR3 bases: TGTGCCAGCAGCCCCCTCGTTGCCCCCAGCCATGAGCAGTTCTTC.

This clonotype was counted many times. The genes are TRBV2 and TRBJ1-5, with 7 bases identical to TRBD1. Germline V gene lookup returns CDR1 SNHLY and CDR2 FYNNEI. CDR3 length: 15 residues. J lost 4 bases, V lost 1 base, and 4 bases had no gene match. The CDR3 loop is CASSEGVQGNQPQHF. In nucleotides, the CDR3 is TGTGCCAGCAGTGAAGGCGTACAGGGGAATCAGCCCCAGCATTTT. Full variable domain (missing parts from reference TRBV2 and TRBJ1-5): EPEVTQTPSHQVTQMGQEVILRCVPISNHLYFYWYRQILGQKVEFLVSFYNNEISEKSEIFDDQFSVERPDGSNFTLKIRSTKLEDSAMYFCASSEGVQGNQPQHFGDGTRLSIL.

In its sample, this clonotype was seen many times. CDR3 sequence: CSAPGRLSTDTQYF. The DNA of the CDR3 is TGCAGTGCACCGGGACGTCTTAGCACAGATACGCAGTATTTT. The J gene is TRBJ2-3, the V gene TRBV20-1; the D gene could be TRBD1 or TRBD2 (5 bases each). Trimming cost V 6 bases and J 0 bases, with 13 bases left between them. The CDR3 spans 14 residues. Germline V gene lookup returns CDR1 DFQATT and CDR2 SNEGSKA (reference sequence).

This clonotype came up many times. The V gene is TRBV28, the J gene TRBJ1-2; D gene uncertain. The CDR3 extends over 16 amino acids. The germline V gene encodes CDR1 MDHEN and CDR2 SYDVKM. V was pared by 7 bases and J by 1 base, with 19 bases between. As DNA, the CDR3 is TGTGCCAGCACCAACACCTTGGAACAGCGTAACTATGGCTACACCTTC. It specifies CASTNTLEQRNYGYTF.

The V and J genes are TRBV9 and TRBJ1-1, with D possibly matching TRBD1 (5 bases). This CDR3 is 13 amino acids long. Per germline, CDR1 SGDLS and CDR2 YYNGEE. V lost 1 base to trimming and J lost 5 bases, with 9 bases between them. CDR3 region: CASSVSGGTEAFF. The CDR3 coding sequence is TGTGCCAGCAGCGTAAGTGGGGGAACTGAAGCTTTCTTT.

This clonotype has ten or more counts. The chain is built from TRBV20-1 and TRBJ2-5; no definite D call. The V gene's germline CDR1 is DFQATT and CDR2 SNEGSKA (reference sequence). Trimming pared 1 base from V and 3 bases from J, leaving 18 bases between. The CDR3 runs 16 residues. CDR3 sequence (DNA): TGCAGTGCTAGAGGTGTAGGTGGCCTAGTGAAAGAGACCCAGTACTTC. Protein: CSARGVGGLVKETQYF.

The V call is TRBV5-1, the J call TRBJ2-3; TRBD2 matches at 7 bases. The CDR3 has 17 amino acids. V shed 2 bases, J shed 4 bases, and the junction held 13 bases outside the gene matches. Germline lookup yields CDR1 SGHRS and CDR2 YFSETQ. The CDR3 coding sequence is TGCGCCAGCAGCTTCGGGGCTAGCGGCAGAGGCGCAGATACGCAGTATTTT. Its protein is CASSFGASGRGADTQYF.

A few counts support this clonotype. This sequence joins TRBV27 and TRBJ1-1; D possibly corresponds to TRBD1 (5 bases). V was shortened by 6 bases and J by 4 bases, with 15 bases between the two germline ends. CDR1 is MNHEY and CDR2 is SMNVEV in the germline V gene (reference sequence). This CDR3 spans 14 amino acids. CDR3 loop: CASRGGDRGTEAFF. DNA of the CDR3: TGTGCCAGCAGGGGAGGAGATAGGGGCACTGAAGCTTTCTTT.

V gene TRBV7-9 combines with J gene TRBJ2-1, with 8 bases that match TRBD2. Unmatched junction bases numbered 4, after V lost 4 bases and J lost 5 bases. This CDR3 has 14 residues. The germline V gene has CDR1 SEHNR and CDR2 FQNEAQ (reference sequence). CDR3 region: CASSSREGHNEQFF. As DNA, the CDR3 is TGTGCCAGCAGCTCCCGGGAGGGCCACAATGAGCAGTTCTTC.

The chain uses TRBV9 and TRBJ2-1; TRBD2 matches 7 bases. The CDR3 length is 17 residues. Germline V lookup: CDR1 SGDLS, CDR2 YYNGEE. V trimming: 0 bases; J trimming: 4 bases; junction bases outside the gene matches: 10. The CDR3 nucleotides read TGTGCCAGCAGCGTAGGTTCCGGAGGGGAGGGGTACAATGAGCAGTTCTTC. Translated, it gives CASSVGSGGEGYNEQFF.

The sample holds a few counts of this clonotype. The chain employs TRBV7-8 and TRBJ2-5; D is undetermined. From germline, CDR1 is SGHVS and CDR2 FQNEAQ. V gave up 3 bases and J gave up 1 base, with 9 bases separating them. CDR3 length: 14 residues. CDR3 protein: CASSFGRIQETQYF. DNA of the CDR3: TGTGCCAGCAGCTTCGGACGGATCCAAGAGACCCAGTACTTC.

This clonotype appeared a few times. The genes are TRBV10-1 and TRBJ2-7, with D hard to call. The length of the CDR3 is 14 residues. V was pared by 4 bases and J by 9 bases, with 19 bases between. Germline V gene data show CDR1 as WNHNN and CDR2 as SYGVQD (reference sequence). CDR3 loop: CASSATADPPVQYF. In DNA form, the CDR3 reads TGCGCCAGCAGTGCGACTGCGGACCCTCCAGTGCAGTACTTC.

This clonotype turned up a few times. J is TRBJ2-7 and V is TRBV6-2 or TRBV6-3; D is undetermined. Germline CDR1 reads MNHEY; CDR2 reads SVGEGT. CDR3 length: 14 residues. The V end lost 0 bases, the J end lost 6 bases, and 12 bases lay between the germline ends. The CDR3 region is CASSYSTGAAEQYF. In DNA form, the CDR3 reads TGTGCCAGCAGTTACTCCACCGGAGCTGCCGAGCAGTACTTC.